This T cell receptor (beta chain) was documented in a study of T cells in Graves' hyperthyroidism and ophthalmopathy. TCR beta CDR3 region amplification was performed from RNA transcripts. RT-PCR in the first round (using the HTBI primer set) targeted the TCR CDR3. TCRdb called the multiplex PCR reads again in MiXCR, with one record for every CDR3 protein. In the table there are about 480,000 distinct CDR3 sequences, 22% of which are singletons. Between the trimmed V and J ends, which lost 1 base and 4 bases, there was a span of 10 bases. CDR1 and CDR2 from the germline V gene are SGHTA and FQGNSA. This CDR3 is built from 14 residues. There are many counts of this clonotype.

This sequence was found in a woman between 65 and 79 years old with Graves' ophthalmopathy. Source material: blood. This sequence joins TRBV7-2 and TRBJ1-1; D ambiguous. The CDR3 sequence is CASSLGYSATEAFF. The CDR3 DNA reads as TGTGCCAGCAGCTTAGGGTACAGCGCCACTGAAGCTTTCTTT.